This T cell receptor (beta chain) was documented in a study of Tregs in tolerant kidney transplant recipients. Looking at the study overall: Recipients received nonmyeloablative bone marrow transplants from related graft donors, with transient mixed chimerism.

This clone was counted once. The CDR3 totals 16 residues. V shed 2 bases and J shed 0 bases, with 11 bases lying between them. Germline CDR1 is MNHEY and CDR2 is SVGAGI. Assay: immunoSEQ multiplex PCR; the TCRdb copy retains only in-frame clones and omits some. The sample has about 72,000 clones, around nine tenths seen once; the top ten hold approximately 10%. Sequencing was performed on CD8+ T cells from blood, taken before the transplant. The V call is TRBV6-5, the J call TRBJ1-3, with D uncertain. The receptor comes from a human donor who received a combined kidney and bone marrow transplant. The CDR3 sequence: CASSYHPTASGNTIYF. CDR3 DNA: TGTGCCAGCAGTTACCATCCCACAGCCTCTGGAAACACCATATATTTT.